The clone carrying this TCR beta chain was recorded at least ten times. The data derive from a study of T-cell reconstitution after alpha-beta-depleted transplantation in children. TCRbeta library preparation incorporated unique molecular identifiers. MiXCR, applied by TCRdb to the PCR reads, yields one record per CDR3 protein. The sample yields 600,000 to 700,000 distinct CDR3 sequences, approximately 16% seen once. The sequenced sample was PBMCs from the stem cell graft donor, obtained from the stem cell graft. The TCR originated in a human donor who donated a stem cell graft to a child with acute myeloid leukemia.

The CDR3 loop is CSAGGTGPMNTEAFF. CDR3 in DNA: TGCAGTGCAGGAGGGACAGGGCCAATGAACACTGAAGCTTTCTTT. V gene TRBV20-1 combines with J gene TRBJ1-1, with 9 positions matching TRBD1. From germline, CDR1 is DFQATT and CDR2 SNEGSKA (reference sequence). Unmatched junction bases numbered 8, after V lost 6 bases and J lost 0 bases. There are 15 residues in the CDR3.